The rows below give T cell receptor beta chains drawn from one sample of a study of OX40 agonist ivuxolimab in advanced cancers. The data were produced by immunoSEQ multiplex PCR, yet TCRdb's version contains in-frame clones alone and is incomplete. The sample has roughly 68,000 clones, roughly 87% seen once; the top ten hold roughly 4%. The source was CD4+ or CD8+ T cells sorted from blood, collected in a trial of the OX40 agonist ivuxolimab. These TCRs come from an adult with an advanced solid tumor such as melanoma, head and neck, liver or kidney cancer. The CDR3 runs from the conserved cysteine through the conserved F or W. The D gene is left open where the match is weak. Expanded clones are given a class, and other clones once, few, many or no size at all.

abundance | j_gene | d_gene | v_gene | CDR3aa | CDR3nt
. | TRBJ1-3 | . | TRBV27 | CASSLRSGNTIYF | TGTGCCAGCAGTCTCCGGTCTGGAAACACCATATATTTT
. | TRBJ2-7 | . | TRBV18 | CASSPIGSYSYEQYF | TGTGCCAGCTCACCAATCGGCAGCTACTCCTACGAGCAGTACTTC
. | TRBJ1-3 | . | TRBV19 | CASSIRSSGNTIYF | TGTGCCAGTAGTATCAGGAGCTCTGGAAACACCATATATTTT
. | TRBJ2-3 | TRBD2 | TRBV5-4 | CASSKGLAGSGADTQYF | TGTGCCAGCAGCAAGGGACTAGCGGGATCGGGAGCAGATACGCAGTATTTT
. | TRBJ2-7 | . | TRBV28 | CASFGKSYEQYF | TGTGCCAGCTTCGGTAAATCCTACGAGCAGTACTTC
. | TRBJ1-2 | TRBD1 | TRBV7-3 | CASSLIAGGSGGYTF | TGTGCCAGCAGCTTAATAGCAGGGGGCTCGGGCGGCTACACCTTC
. | TRBJ2-3 | TRBD2 | TRBV7-9 | CASSFGGSSDTQYF | TGTGCCAGCAGCTTTGGCGGGAGCTCAGATACGCAGTATTTT
. | TRBJ1-1 | TRBD1 | TRBV19 | CASRDRGSRGTEAFF | TGTGCCAGTAGGGACAGGGGGTCCCGGGGCACTGAAGCTTTCTTT
once | TRBJ2-3 | . | TRBV6-6 | CASSLAGPKTDTQYF | TGTGCCAGCAGTTTGGCGGGGCCCAAGACAGATACGCAGTATTTT
. | TRBJ2-1 | TRBD1 | TRBV19 | CASTTRGTVVNEQFF | TGTGCCAGTACCACCCGAGGGACAGTCGTCAATGAGCAGTTCTTC
. | TRBJ2-1 | TRBD2 | TRBV5-1 | CASSLNYGLVVNEQFF | TGCGCCAGCAGCTTGAATTATGGACTAGTCGTCAATGAGCAGTTCTTC
. | TRBJ2-1 | . | TRBV14 | CASRALGGNEQFF | TGTGCCAGCAGAGCGTTAGGAGGCAATGAGCAGTTCTTC
few | TRBJ2-7 | . | TRBV5-6 | CASSKLNSYEQYF | TGTGCCAGCAGCAAGCTCAATAGCTACGAGCAGTACTTC
. | TRBJ2-1 | . | TRBV5-1 | CASSLFPGADNEQFF | TGCGCCAGCAGCTTGTTCCCAGGGGCCGACAATGAGCAGTTCTTC
few | TRBJ2-3 | . | TRBV19 | CASHSRALTDTQYF | TGTGCCAGTCACTCCCGGGCCCTCACAGATACGCAGTATTTT
. | TRBJ2-5 | . | TRBV7-3 | CASSAGKGNGETQYF | TGTGCCAGCAGCGCCGGAAAAGGGAATGGAGAGACCCAGTACTTC
. | TRBJ2-1 | TRBD2 | TRBV10-3 | CAISESREAEQFF | TGTGCCATCAGTGAGTCGCGGGAGGCTGAGCAGTTCTTC
. | TRBJ2-1 | . | TRBV7-6 | CASSSPPGRRDDEQFF | TGTGCCAGCAGCTCACCACCGGGACGCAGAGACGATGAGCAGTTCTTC
. | TRBJ1-2 | . | TRBV11-2 | CASSRRTTNYGYTF | TGTGCCAGCAGCCGCCGGACAACTAACTATGGCTACACCTTC